A single TCR beta chain is shown here with its context. The data were taken from a study of blood T cell repertoires in COVID-19. Looking at the study overall: Sources were T cells, B-cell-depleted T cells, or PBMCs; the material itself was cDNA or gDNA.

Original handling: Amplification from reference gene primers served as the basis for estimated nucleated cell counts. The data were produced by immunoSEQ multiplex PCR, yet TCRdb's version contains in-frame clones alone and is incomplete. V and J calls and clone size follow that table, whereas D and trimming were derived from the DNA. The sample includes more than 80,000 clones, 71% seen only once; the top ten take approximately 0.88%. V shed 6 bases, J shed 9 bases, and the junction held 14 bases outside the gene matches. Germline CDR1 MNHNS, CDR2 SASEGT. This CDR3 is 15 amino acids long. The chain joins TRBV6-1 to TRBJ1-2, with 9 bases lining up with TRBD1. This TCR was sampled from a human donor with acute or convalescent COVID-19. The donor label of this sample is uncertain. Sequencing was done on a sample of peripheral blood. The CDR3 DNA reads TGTGCCAGCAGGTTTTTGGGACAGGGAGAGAAGAGCTACACCTTC. It encodes CASRFLGQGEKSYTF.